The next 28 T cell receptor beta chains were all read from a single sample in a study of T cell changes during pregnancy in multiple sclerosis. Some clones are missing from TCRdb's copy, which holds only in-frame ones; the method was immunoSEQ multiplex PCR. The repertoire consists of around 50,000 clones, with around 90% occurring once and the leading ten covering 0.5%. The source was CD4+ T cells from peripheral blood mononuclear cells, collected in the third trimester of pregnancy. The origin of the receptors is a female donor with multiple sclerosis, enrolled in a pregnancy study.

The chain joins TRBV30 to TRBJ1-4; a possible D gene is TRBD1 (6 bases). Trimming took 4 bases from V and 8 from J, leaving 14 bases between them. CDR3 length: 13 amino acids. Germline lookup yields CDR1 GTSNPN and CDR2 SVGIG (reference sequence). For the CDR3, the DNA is TGTGCCTGGAACCCAGGGGTAGGGGAAAAACTGTTTTTT. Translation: CAWNPGVGEKLFF.

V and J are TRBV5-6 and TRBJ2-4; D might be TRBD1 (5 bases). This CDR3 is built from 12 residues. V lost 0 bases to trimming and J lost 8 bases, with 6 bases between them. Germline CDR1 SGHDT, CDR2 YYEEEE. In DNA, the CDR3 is TGTGCCAGCAGCTTGGGGGGCTACATTCAGTACTTC. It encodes CASSLGGYIQYF.

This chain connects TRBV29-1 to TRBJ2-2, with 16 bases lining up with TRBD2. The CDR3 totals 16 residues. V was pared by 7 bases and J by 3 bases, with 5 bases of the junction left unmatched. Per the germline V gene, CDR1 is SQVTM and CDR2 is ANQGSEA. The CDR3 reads CSGKGLAGGYTGELFF. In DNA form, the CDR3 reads TGCAGCGGGAAGGGACTAGCGGGGGGGTACACCGGGGAGCTGTTTTTT.

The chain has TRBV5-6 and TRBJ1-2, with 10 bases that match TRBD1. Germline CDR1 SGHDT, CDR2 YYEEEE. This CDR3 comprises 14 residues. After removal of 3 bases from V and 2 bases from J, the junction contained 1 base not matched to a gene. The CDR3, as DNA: TGTGCCAGCAGCTGGGGACAGGGGAACTATGGCTACACCTTC. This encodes CASSWGQGNYGYTF.

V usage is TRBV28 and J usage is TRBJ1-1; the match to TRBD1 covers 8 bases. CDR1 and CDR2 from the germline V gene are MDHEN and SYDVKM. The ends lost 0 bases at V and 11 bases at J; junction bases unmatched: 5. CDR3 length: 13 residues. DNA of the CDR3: TGTGCCAGCAGTTTATGGGGACAGGTGGGTGCTTTCTTT. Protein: CASSLWGQVGAFF.

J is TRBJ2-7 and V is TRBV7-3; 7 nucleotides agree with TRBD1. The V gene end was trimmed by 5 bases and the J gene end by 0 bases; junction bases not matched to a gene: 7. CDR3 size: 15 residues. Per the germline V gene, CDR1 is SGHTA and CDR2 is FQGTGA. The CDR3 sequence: CASSKGAGSSYEQYF. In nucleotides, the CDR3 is TGTGCCAGCAGCAAGGGGGCAGGAAGCTCCTACGAGCAGTACTTC.

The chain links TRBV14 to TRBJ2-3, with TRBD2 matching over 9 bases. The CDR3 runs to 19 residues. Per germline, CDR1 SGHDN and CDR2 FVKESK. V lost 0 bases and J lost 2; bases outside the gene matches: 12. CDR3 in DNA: TGTGCCAGCAGCCAAGATCTTTCTGCGGGGGGGCCTACCACAGATACGCAGTATTTT. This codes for CASSQDLSAGGPTTDTQYF.

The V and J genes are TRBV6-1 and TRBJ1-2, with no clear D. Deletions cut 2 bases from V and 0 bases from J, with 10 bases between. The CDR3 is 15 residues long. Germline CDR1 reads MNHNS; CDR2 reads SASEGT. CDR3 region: CASSEYDTANYGYTF. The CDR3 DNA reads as TGTGCCAGCAGTGAATACGACACCGCTAACTATGGCTACACCTTC.

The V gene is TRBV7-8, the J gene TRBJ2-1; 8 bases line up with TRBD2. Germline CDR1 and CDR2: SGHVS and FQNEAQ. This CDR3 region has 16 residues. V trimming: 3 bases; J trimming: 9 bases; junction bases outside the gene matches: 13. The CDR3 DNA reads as TGTGCCAGCAGCTTGAGCCGGGAGCGGGGGATCGGTGAGCAGTTCTTC. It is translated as CASSLSRERGIGEQFF.

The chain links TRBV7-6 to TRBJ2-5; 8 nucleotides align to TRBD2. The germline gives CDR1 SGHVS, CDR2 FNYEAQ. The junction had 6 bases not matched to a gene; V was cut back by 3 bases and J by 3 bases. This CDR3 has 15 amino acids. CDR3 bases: TGTGCCAGCAGCTTTCGCGGGGGGCCGAAAGAGACCCAGTACTTC. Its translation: CASSFRGGPKETQYF.

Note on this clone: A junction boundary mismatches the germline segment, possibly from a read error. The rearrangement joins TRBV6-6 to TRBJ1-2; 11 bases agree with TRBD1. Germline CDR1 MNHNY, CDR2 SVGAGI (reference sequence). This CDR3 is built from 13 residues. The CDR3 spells CASSSNPRTGGDF. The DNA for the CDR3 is TGTGCCAGCAGTTCAAACCCAAGGACAGGGGGCGACTTC.

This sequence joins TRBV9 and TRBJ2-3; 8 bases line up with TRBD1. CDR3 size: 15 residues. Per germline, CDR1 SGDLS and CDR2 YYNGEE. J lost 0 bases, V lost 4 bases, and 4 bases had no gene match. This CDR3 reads CASSLDRGSTDTQYF. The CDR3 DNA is TGTGCCAGCAGCCTTGACAGGGGAAGCACAGATACGCAGTATTTT.

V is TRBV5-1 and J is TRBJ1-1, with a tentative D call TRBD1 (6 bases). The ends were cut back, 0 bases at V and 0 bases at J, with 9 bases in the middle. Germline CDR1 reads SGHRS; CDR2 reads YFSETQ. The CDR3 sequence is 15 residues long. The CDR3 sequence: CASSLDPGVNTEAFF. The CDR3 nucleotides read TGCGCCAGCAGCTTGGATCCAGGGGTGAACACTGAAGCTTTCTTT.

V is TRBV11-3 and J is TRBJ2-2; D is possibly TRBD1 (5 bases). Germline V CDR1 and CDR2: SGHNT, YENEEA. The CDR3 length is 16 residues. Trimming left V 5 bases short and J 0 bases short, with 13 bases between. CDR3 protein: CASSPGNSANTGELFF. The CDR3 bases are TGTGCCAGCAGCCCAGGGAACTCCGCGAACACCGGGGAGCTGTTTTTT.

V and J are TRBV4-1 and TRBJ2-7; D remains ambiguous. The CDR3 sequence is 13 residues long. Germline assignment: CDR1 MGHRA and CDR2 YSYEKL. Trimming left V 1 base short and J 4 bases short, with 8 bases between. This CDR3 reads CASSQAGQYEQYF. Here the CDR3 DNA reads TGCGCCAGCAGCCAAGCGGGTCAGTACGAGCAGTACTTC.

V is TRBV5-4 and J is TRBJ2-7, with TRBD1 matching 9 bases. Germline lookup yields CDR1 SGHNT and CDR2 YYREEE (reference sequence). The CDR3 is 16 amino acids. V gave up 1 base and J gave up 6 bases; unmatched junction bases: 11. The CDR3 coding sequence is TGTGCCAGCAGCTTGTTTTCTGGGACAGGGATCACCGAGCAGTACTTC. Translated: CASSLFSGTGITEQYF.

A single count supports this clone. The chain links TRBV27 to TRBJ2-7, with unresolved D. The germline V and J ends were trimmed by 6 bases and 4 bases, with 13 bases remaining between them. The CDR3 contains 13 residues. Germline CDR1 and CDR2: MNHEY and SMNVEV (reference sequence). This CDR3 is CASRSPAGYEQYF. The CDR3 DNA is TGTGCCAGCAGGTCCCCAGCAGGATACGAGCAGTACTTC.

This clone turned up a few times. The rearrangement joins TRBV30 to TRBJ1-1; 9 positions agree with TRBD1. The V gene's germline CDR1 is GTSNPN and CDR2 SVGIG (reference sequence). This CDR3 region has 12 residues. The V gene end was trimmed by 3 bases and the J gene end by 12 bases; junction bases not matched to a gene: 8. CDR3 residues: CAWSGTGKSSFF. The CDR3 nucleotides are TGTGCCTGGAGCGGGACAGGGAAGAGTTCTTTCTTT.

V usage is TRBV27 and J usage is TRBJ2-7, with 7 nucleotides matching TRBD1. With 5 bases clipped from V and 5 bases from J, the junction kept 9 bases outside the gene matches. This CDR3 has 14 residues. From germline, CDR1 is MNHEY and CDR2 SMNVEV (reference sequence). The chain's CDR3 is CASSDSTGSNEQYF. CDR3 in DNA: TGTGCCAGCAGTGACTCGACAGGGAGTAACGAGCAGTACTTC.

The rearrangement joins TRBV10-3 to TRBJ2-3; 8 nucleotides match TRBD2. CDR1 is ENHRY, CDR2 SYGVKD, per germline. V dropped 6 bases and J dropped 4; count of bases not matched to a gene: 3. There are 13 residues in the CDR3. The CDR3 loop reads CAIRTSESDTQYF. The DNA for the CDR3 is TGTGCCATCAGGACTAGCGAATCAGATACGCAGTATTTT.

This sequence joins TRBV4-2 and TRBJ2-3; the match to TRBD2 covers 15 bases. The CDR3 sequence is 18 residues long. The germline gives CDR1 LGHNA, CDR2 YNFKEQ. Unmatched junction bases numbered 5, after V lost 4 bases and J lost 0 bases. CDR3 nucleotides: TGTGCCAGCAGCCGGGGACTAGCGGGGGGCGGGAGCACAGATACGCAGTATTTT. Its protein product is CASSRGLAGGGSTDTQYF.

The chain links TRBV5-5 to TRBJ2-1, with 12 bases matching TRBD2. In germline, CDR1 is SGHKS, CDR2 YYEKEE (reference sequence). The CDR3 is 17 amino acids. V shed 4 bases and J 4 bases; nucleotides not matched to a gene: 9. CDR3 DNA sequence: TGTGCCAGCAGCCCGGAGTTGCTAGCGGGGGGGTACAATGAGCAGTTCTTC. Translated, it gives CASSPELLAGGYNEQFF.

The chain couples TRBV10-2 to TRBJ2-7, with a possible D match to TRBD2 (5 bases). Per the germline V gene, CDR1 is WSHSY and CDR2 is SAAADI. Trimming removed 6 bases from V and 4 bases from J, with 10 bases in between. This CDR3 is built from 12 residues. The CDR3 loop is CASRTGSYEQYF. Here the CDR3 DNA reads TGCGCCAGCAGGACGGGATCTTACGAGCAGTACTTC.

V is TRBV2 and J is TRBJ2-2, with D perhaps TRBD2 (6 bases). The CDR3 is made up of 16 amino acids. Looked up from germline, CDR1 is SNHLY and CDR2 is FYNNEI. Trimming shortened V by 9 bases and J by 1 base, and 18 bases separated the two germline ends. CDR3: CARKDGAGKNTGELFF. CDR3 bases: TGTGCCAGAAAAGACGGGGCGGGGAAGAACACCGGGGAGCTGTTTTTT.

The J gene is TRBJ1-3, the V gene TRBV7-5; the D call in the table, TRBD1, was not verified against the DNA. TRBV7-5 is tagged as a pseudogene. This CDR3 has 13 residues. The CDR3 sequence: CARSSGSGNTIYF. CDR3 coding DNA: TGTGCCAGAAGCTCAGGGTCCGGAAACACCATATATTTT.

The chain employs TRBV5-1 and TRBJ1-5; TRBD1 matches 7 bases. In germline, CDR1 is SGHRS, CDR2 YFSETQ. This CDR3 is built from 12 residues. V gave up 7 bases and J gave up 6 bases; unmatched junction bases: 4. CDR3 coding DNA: TGCGCCAGCGGGACAGATCGTCAGCCCCAGCATTTT. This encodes CASGTDRQPQHF.

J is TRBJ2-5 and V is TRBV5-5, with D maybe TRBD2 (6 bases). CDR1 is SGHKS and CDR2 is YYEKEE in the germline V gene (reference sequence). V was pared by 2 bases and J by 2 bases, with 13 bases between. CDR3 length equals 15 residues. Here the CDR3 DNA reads TGTGCCAGCAGCTTTCGTTGGAGGGCTCAAGAGACCCAGTACTTC. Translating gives CASSFRWRAQETQYF.

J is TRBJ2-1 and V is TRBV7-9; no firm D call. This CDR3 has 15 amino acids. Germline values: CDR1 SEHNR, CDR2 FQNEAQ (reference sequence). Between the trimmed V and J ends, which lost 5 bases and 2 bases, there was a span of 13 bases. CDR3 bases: TGTGCCAGCAGCCCAAGGCCCAGCGCCTACAATGAGCAGTTCTTC. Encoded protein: CASSPRPSAYNEQFF.